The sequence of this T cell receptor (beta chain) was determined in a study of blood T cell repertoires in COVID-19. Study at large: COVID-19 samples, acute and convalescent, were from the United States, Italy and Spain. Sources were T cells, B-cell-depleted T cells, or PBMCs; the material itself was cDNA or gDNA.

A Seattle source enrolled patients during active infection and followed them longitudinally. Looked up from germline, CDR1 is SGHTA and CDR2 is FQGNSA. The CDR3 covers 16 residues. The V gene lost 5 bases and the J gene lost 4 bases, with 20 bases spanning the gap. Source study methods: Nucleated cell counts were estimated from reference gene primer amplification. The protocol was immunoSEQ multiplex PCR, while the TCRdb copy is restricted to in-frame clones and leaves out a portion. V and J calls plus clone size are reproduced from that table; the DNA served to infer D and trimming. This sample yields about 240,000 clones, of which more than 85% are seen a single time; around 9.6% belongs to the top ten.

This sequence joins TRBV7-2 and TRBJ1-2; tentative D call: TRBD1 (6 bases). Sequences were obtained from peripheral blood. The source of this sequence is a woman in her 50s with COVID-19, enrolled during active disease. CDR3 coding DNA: TGTGCCAGCAGCGGACCGGGACAAGGGCGTCTCTATGGCTACACCTTC. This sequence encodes CASSGPGQGRLYGYTF. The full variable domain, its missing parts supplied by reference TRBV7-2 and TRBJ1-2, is GAGVSQSPSNKVTEKGKDVELRCDPISGHTALYWYRQSLGQGLEFLIYFQGNSAPDKSGLPSDRFSAERTGGSVSTLTIQRTQQEDSAVYLCASSGPGQGRLYGYTFGSGTRLTVV.